This T cell receptor beta chain was profiled in a study of response to subunit inactivated influenza vaccine. This clonotype was seen many times. The antigen is undetermined. TCRdb used MiXCR to reprocess the RT-PCR reads, holding one entry per CDR3 protein. The repertoire holds about 570,000 distinct CDR3 sequences, with roughly 10% as singletons. With V trimmed by 6 bases and J by 2 bases, 4 bases remained unmatched. The CDR3 covers 15 residues. Germline V lookup: CDR1 ENHRY, CDR2 SYGVKD. Notes on the study in general: Authors suggested few new T cells are recruited by each seasonal influenza vaccination.

These data were also filed under a second study, of T cells expressing NK-cell markers. That investigation notes: 5'RACE template switching with UMIs produced the TCR beta cDNA. Dominance of the CD3+CD56-NKG2C+ fraction by these clonotypes also held in a handful of donors.

Sequencing was performed on PBMCs from blood, taken on the day of vaccination. The sequence was collected from a man aged 50 to 60 who received an inactivated influenza vaccine. This chain links TRBV10-3 with TRBJ2-6; 7 bases map to TRBD1. CDR3 sequence reads: CAISQGVTGANVLTF. For the CDR3, the DNA is TGTGCCATCAGCCAGGGGGTCACTGGGGCCAACGTCCTGACTTTC.